The 19 T cell receptor beta chains reported below all come from one sample, sequenced in a study of OX40 agonist ivuxolimab in advanced cancers. Library preparation was by the immunoSEQ multiplex PCR assay. TCRdb provides this immuneACCESS table in a form limited to in-frame rearrangements. Some clones are lacking; in checked studies, under half of them reflect an unresolved V gene, and why the rest are absent is not known. Counted in this sample were 95,000 or so clones; 92% of them appeared once. The ten biggest clones cover roughly 0.53% of the sample. Sample: CD4+ or CD8+ T cells sorted from blood, taken in a trial of the OX40 agonist ivuxolimab. The receptors derive from an adult with an advanced solid tumor such as melanoma, head and neck, liver or kidney cancer.

The J gene is TRBJ2-2, the V gene TRBV7-8, with D possibly being TRBD2 (6 bases). Trimming shortened V by 2 bases and J by 4 bases, and 14 bases separated the two germline ends. The germline V gene has CDR1 SGHVS and CDR2 FQNEAQ. This CDR3 is 16 amino acids long. CDR3 sequence: CASSLKFASATGELFF. CDR3 nucleotides: TGTGCCAGCAGCTTAAAATTTGCTAGCGCCACCGGGGAGCTGTTTTTT.

This chain uses TRBV2 with TRBJ2-2; 9 bases are a match to TRBD2. This CDR3 is built from 17 residues. From germline, CDR1 is SNHLY and CDR2 FYNNEI. With V trimmed by 1 base and J by 5 bases, 8 bases remained unmatched. CDR3 DNA sequence: TGTGCCAGCAGTGAAGAAGGCCTAGCGGGGAGTACCGGGGAGCTGTTTTTT. Its translation: CASSEEGLAGSTGELFF.

The chain recombines TRBV19 with TRBJ2-3; 11 bases line up with TRBD2. The CDR3 is 15 amino acids. V trimming: 5 bases; J trimming: 1 base; junction bases outside the gene matches: 2. The germline gives CDR1 LNHDA, CDR2 SQIVND (reference sequence). The chain's CDR3 is CASSLLAGGTDTQYF. CDR3 DNA sequence: TGTGCCAGTAGTTTACTAGCGGGGGGCACAGATACGCAGTATTTT.

The J gene is TRBJ2-2, the V gene TRBV7-8, with D possibly matching TRBD1 (5 bases). This CDR3 spans 16 amino acids. Germline CDR1 and CDR2: SGHVS and FQNEAQ. With 3 bases removed from V and 1 base from J, the gap between germline ends came to 12 bases. The CDR3 DNA follows: TGTGCCAGCAGCTTCGCAGGGCGAGGGAACACCGGGGAGCTGTTTTTT. It translates to CASSFAGRGNTGELFF.

This chain links TRBV30 with TRBJ2-7; D unresolved. Germline loops: CDR1 GTSNPN, CDR2 SVGIG (reference sequence). Trimming shortened V by 5 bases and J by 2 bases, and 13 bases separated the two germline ends. The CDR3 covers 13 residues. CDR3 sequence: CAWSSGPAYEQYF. As DNA, the CDR3 is TGTGCCTGGTCCTCCGGGCCAGCCTACGAGCAGTACTTC.

This rearrangement joins TRBV2 to TRBJ1-1; possible D gene TRBD1, 5 bases. Germline V CDR1 and CDR2: SNHLY, FYNNEI. V lost 7 bases and J lost 2, with 11 bases in between. The CDR3 is 13 amino acids. The CDR3 nucleotides read TGTGCCAGCACTTTCAGGGTAAACACTGAAGCTTTCTTT. Protein product: CASTFRVNTEAFF. The whole variable domain, filled in from reference TRBV2 and TRBJ1-1, reads EPEVTQTPSHQVTQMGQEVILRCVPISNHLYFYWYRQILGQKVEFLVSFYNNEISEKSEIFDDQFSVERPDGSNFTLKIRSTKLEDSAMYFCASTFRVNTEAFFGQGTRLTVV.

This chain uses TRBV30 with TRBJ2-5, with D perhaps assigned TRBD1 or TRBD2 (5 bases each). CDR3 size: 13 residues. CDR1 is GTSNPN, CDR2 SVGIG, per germline (reference sequence). The CDR3 nucleotides read TGTGGATGGTCAGGGACGAGCCAAGAGACCCAGTACTTC. Encoded protein: CGWSGTSQETQYF.

V usage is TRBV27 and J usage is TRBJ1-6; D unclear. This CDR3 spans 14 amino acids. V lost 5 bases and J 3 bases, leaving 8 bases between the germline ends. Germline V lookup: CDR1 MNHEY, CDR2 SMNVEV (reference sequence). In DNA, the CDR3 is TGTGCCAGCAGTGGACGCCACTATAATTCACCCCTCCACTTT. Its protein is CASSGRHYNSPLHF.

This chain connects TRBV5-4 to TRBJ2-5, with TRBD2 matching over 7 bases. Germline V gene lookup returns CDR1 SGHNT and CDR2 YYREEE (reference sequence). The CDR3 length is 14 residues. V trimming: 0 bases; J trimming: 2 bases; junction bases outside the gene matches: 1. The CDR3 DNA follows: TGTGCCAGCAGCTTGGGTAGCGGGCAAGAGACCCAGTACTTC. It is translated as CASSLGSGQETQYF.

The J gene is TRBJ1-4, the V gene TRBV7-8, with D perhaps matching TRBD1 (5 bases). The V gene lost 1 base and the J gene lost 6 bases, with 15 bases spanning the gap. The length of the CDR3 is 16 residues. Germline V lookup: CDR1 SGHVS, CDR2 FQNEAQ. In DNA, the CDR3 is TGTGCCAGCAGCTTAGGTGGTTGGGCAGGGTATGAAAAACTGTTTTTT. Translation: CASSLGGWAGYEKLFF.

The CDR3 reads CASRTDRGSSDTQYF. CDR3 nucleotides: TGTGCCAGCAGGACGGACCGCGGGAGCTCAGATACGCAGTATTTT. The chain employs TRBV2 and TRBJ2-3, with TRBD2 matching over 7 bases. The V and J ends lost 6 bases and 4 bases, in that order; junction bases with no gene match: 10. Germline CDR1 is SNHLY and CDR2 is FYNNEI. This CDR3 is 15 amino acids long.

The chain recombines TRBV5-1 with TRBJ1-1; 8 nucleotides line up with TRBD1. V shed 3 bases and J 3 bases; nucleotides not matched to a gene: 7. Per the germline V gene, CDR1 is SGHRS and CDR2 is YFSETQ. CDR3 size: 15 residues. The CDR3 is CASSSLDRAYTEAFF. CDR3 DNA sequence: TGCGCCAGCAGCTCCCTGGACAGGGCGTACACTGAAGCTTTCTTT. The full variable domain, its missing parts supplied by reference TRBV5-1 and TRBJ1-1, is KAGVTQTPRYLIKTRGQQVTLSCSPISGHRSVSWYQQTPGQGLQFLFEYFSETQRNKGNFPGRFSGRQFSNSRSEMNVSTLELGDSALYLCASSSLDRAYTEAFFGQGTRLTVV.

The chain carries TRBV5-4 and TRBJ2-1; 10 bases map to TRBD1. CDR1 is SGHNT and CDR2 is YYREEE in the germline V gene (reference sequence). With V trimmed by 1 base and J by 4 bases, 5 bases remained unmatched. The CDR3 contains 16 residues. The CDR3 DNA reads TGTGCCAGCAGCTTGCGCAGGGACAGGGGATACAATGAGCAGTTCTTC. This sequence encodes CASSLRRDRGYNEQFF.

J is TRBJ1-2 and V is TRBV28, with no clear D. The V end was cut by 6 bases, the J end by 3 bases, with 11 bases between. CDR3 length equals 13 residues. CDR1 MDHEN and CDR2 SYDVKM come from the germline V gene. CDR3: CASSSSRDYGYTF. DNA of the CDR3: TGTGCCAGCAGCTCGTCCCGGGACTATGGCTACACCTTC.

The J gene is TRBJ2-5, the V gene TRBV7-8; 7 bases are a match to TRBD2. Germline V gives CDR1 SGHVS, CDR2 FQNEAQ. The CDR3 sequence is 17 residues long. V shed 1 base and J 4 bases; nucleotides not matched to a gene: 12. The CDR3 is CASSLETRVGGGETQYF. The CDR3 DNA reads TGTGCCAGCAGCTTAGAGACACGCGTGGGGGGGGGAGAGACCCAGTACTTC.

This clone was observed a single time. The chain is built from TRBV27 and TRBJ2-3, with D possibly matching TRBD1 (5 bases). CDR3 size: 15 residues. V was trimmed by 2 bases and J by 0 bases, leaving 9 bases between them. Germline V gene sequence: CDR1 MNHEY, CDR2 SMNVEV (reference sequence). CDR3 residues: CASSLRGFSTDTQYF. CDR3 nucleotide sequence: TGTGCCAGCAGTTTAAGGGGCTTTAGCACAGATACGCAGTATTTT.

The J gene is TRBJ2-7, the V gene TRBV2; D is uncertain. The CDR3 has 15 amino acids. Germline values: CDR1 SNHLY, CDR2 FYNNEI. Trimming stripped 3 bases from V and 0 bases from J, with 12 bases between. CDR3 nucleotide sequence: TGTGCCAGCAGTGAGCGGACCGGAAGCTCCTACGAGCAGTACTTC. This codes for CASSERTGSSYEQYF.

This chain joins TRBV10-1 and TRBJ2-7, with 8 bases aligning to TRBD1. In germline, CDR1 is WNHNN, CDR2 SYGVQD (reference sequence). V dropped 4 bases and J dropped 5; count of bases not matched to a gene: 4. The length of the CDR3 is 13 residues. CDR3 residues: CASSATGVHEQYF. Written as DNA, the CDR3 is TGCGCCAGCAGTGCGACAGGGGTCCACGAGCAGTACTTC.

The chain uses TRBV7-6 and TRBJ1-6; 10 bases agree with TRBD1. The ends lost 4 bases at V and 7 bases at J; junction bases unmatched: 4. The germline V gene encodes CDR1 SGHVS and CDR2 FNYEAQ. The CDR3 is 15 amino acids. As DNA, the CDR3 is TGTGCCAGCAGCTCGGGACAGGGGTACAATTCACCCCTCCACTTT. Its translation: CASSSGQGYNSPLHF.